This TCR beta chain was captured by sequencing in a study of Graves' ophthalmopathy and Graves' hyperthyroidism. The PBMCs had their origin in 7.5 to 10 ml of fresh peripheral blood. This clonotype was observed at least ten times. Deletions cut 2 bases from V and 0 bases from J, with 11 bases between. CDR1 is MNHEY, CDR2 SVGAGI, per germline. This CDR3 region has 16 residues. Researchers took RNA transcripts and amplified TCR beta CDR3 regions from them. HTBI-primed first-round RT-PCR preceded second-round multiplex PCR. TCRdb independently ran MiXCR on the multiplex PCR reads; one entry per CDR3 protein. Among under 200,000 distinct CDR3 sequences, over 35% were seen once, and the ten largest hold roughly 6%.

The V and J genes are TRBV6-5 and TRBJ1-5; no clear D. This TCR came from a woman in her forties with Graves' ophthalmopathy. The specimen sequenced was peripheral blood. In nucleotides, the CDR3 is TGTGCCAGCAGTTACGGTACCGGGGTTAGCAATCAGCCCCAGCATTTT. Translated, it gives CASSYGTGVSNQPQHF.